A selection of T cell receptor beta chains follows, all from one sample in a study of blood T cell repertoires in COVID-19. The repertoire was sequenced with immunoSEQ multiplex PCR; TCRdb's copy has only in-frame clones and lacks some. The repertoire holds some 110,000 clones, with around 80% as singletons. Specimen: peripheral blood. These receptors came from a man between 65 and 85 years old with acute or convalescent COVID-19. Each CDR3 is given with its conserved first and last residue. The D gene is left open where the match is weak. Only part of the rows carry a size: once, few, many, or a class if the clone is expanded.

v_call: TRBV4-2
clone_size: -
j_call: TRBJ2-3
d_call: TRBD2
cdr3_aa: CAASGAADTQYF
cdr3_nt: TGTGCAGCTAGCGGGGCCGCAGATACGCAGTATTTT

v_call: TRBV9
clone_size: -
j_call: TRBJ2-2
d_call: TRBD1
cdr3_aa: CASSVATGQGVSGELFF
cdr3_nt: TGTGCCAGCAGCGTAGCTACAGGACAGGGTGTCTCCGGGGAGCTGTTTTTT

v_call: TRBV30
clone_size: -
j_call: TRBJ2-3
d_call: TRBD2
cdr3_aa: CAYIVLAGATDTQYF
cdr3_nt: TGTGCCTACATAGTACTAGCGGGAGCGACAGATACGCAGTATTTT

v_call: TRBV7-9
clone_size: -
j_call: TRBJ1-4
d_call: -
cdr3_aa: CASSLGFRSATNEKLFF
cdr3_nt: TGTGCCAGCAGCTTAGGGTTCAGAAGTGCAACTAATGAAAAACTGTTTTTT

v_call: TRBV28
clone_size: -
j_call: TRBJ2-1
d_call: TRBD1
cdr3_aa: CASRPGGSSYNEQFF
cdr3_nt: TGTGCCAGCAGACCAGGGGGCAGCTCCTACAATGAGCAGTTCTTC

v_call: TRBV4-2
clone_size: -
j_call: TRBJ1-2
d_call: -
cdr3_aa: CASSQPGQKNYGYTF
cdr3_nt: TGTGCCAGCAGCCAACCGGGACAAAAGAACTATGGCTACACCTTC

v_call: TRBV5-4
clone_size: -
j_call: TRBJ2-5
d_call: -
cdr3_aa: CASSFTLARETQYF
cdr3_nt: TGTGCCAGCAGCTTTACACTAGCCCGAGAGACCCAGTACTTC

v_call: TRBV3-1/TRBV3-2
clone_size: once
j_call: TRBJ1-1
d_call: -
cdr3_aa: CASREDSMNTEAFF
cdr3_nt: TGTGCCAGCAGGGAGGACAGCATGAACACTGAAGCTTTCTTT

v_call: TRBV15
clone_size: -
j_call: TRBJ1-5
d_call: -
cdr3_aa: CATSSPDQPQHF
cdr3_nt: TGTGCCACCAGCAGCCCCGATCAGCCCCAGCATTTT

v_call: TRBV7-6
clone_size: -
j_call: TRBJ2-1
d_call: TRBD2
cdr3_aa: CASSPEAGASSYNEQFF
cdr3_nt: TGTGCCAGCAGCCCAGAGGCGGGAGCCAGCTCCTACAATGAGCAGTTCTTC

v_call: TRBV29-1
clone_size: -
j_call: TRBJ2-3
d_call: TRBD2
cdr3_aa: CSVQGERESTDTQYF
cdr3_nt: TGCAGCGTTCAAGGGGAGCGGGAGAGCACAGATACGCAGTATTTT

v_call: TRBV2
clone_size: -
j_call: TRBJ2-1
d_call: -
cdr3_aa: CASSASRVNEQFF
cdr3_nt: TGTGCCAGCAGTGCTAGTCGGGTCAATGAGCAGTTCTTC

v_call: TRBV30
clone_size: -
j_call: TRBJ1-5
d_call: TRBD1
cdr3_aa: CAWSAGTGLSNQPQHF
cdr3_nt: TGTGCCTGGAGCGCCGGGACAGGGCTTAGCAATCAGCCCCAGCATTTT

v_call: TRBV7-3
clone_size: -
j_call: TRBJ2-1
d_call: TRBD2
cdr3_aa: CASSLRAGAGDNEQFF
cdr3_nt: TGTGCCAGCAGCTTACGAGCGGGGGCCGGTGACAATGAGCAGTTCTTC

v_call: TRBV30
clone_size: -
j_call: TRBJ1-4
d_call: TRBD1
cdr3_aa: CAWKPGTGDEKLFF
cdr3_nt: TGTGCCTGGAAACCAGGGACAGGGGACGAAAAACTGTTTTTT

v_call: TRBV5-1
clone_size: few
j_call: TRBJ2-7
d_call: TRBD2
cdr3_aa: CASSLELAYYEQYF
cdr3_nt: TGCGCCAGCAGCTTAGAACTAGCGTACTACGAGCAGTACTTC

v_call: TRBV10-3
clone_size: -
j_call: TRBJ1-1
d_call: TRBD1
cdr3_aa: CAISESRQGTEAFF
cdr3_nt: TGTGCCATCAGTGAGTCGAGACAGGGAACTGAAGCTTTCTTT

v_call: TRBV7-2
clone_size: -
j_call: TRBJ1-1
d_call: -
cdr3_aa: CASSSQSTRNTEAFF
cdr3_nt: TGTGCCAGCAGCTCCCAATCTACGAGGAACACTGAAGCTTTCTTT

v_call: TRBV13
clone_size: -
j_call: TRBJ2-1
d_call: TRBD2
cdr3_aa: CASSSPIGAGGPNNEQFF
cdr3_nt: TGTGCCAGCAGCTCCCCTATAGGTGCGGGGGGTCCGAACAATGAGCAGTTCTTC

v_call: TRBV29-1
clone_size: -
j_call: TRBJ2-2
d_call: TRBD2
cdr3_aa: CSARAGGPVTGELFF
cdr3_nt: TGCAGCGCGCGAGCGGGAGGGCCTGTCACCGGGGAGCTGTTTTTT

v_call: TRBV27
clone_size: -
j_call: TRBJ1-5
d_call: -
cdr3_aa: CASSFSGNQPQHF
cdr3_nt: TGTGCCAGCAGTTTCTCCGGCAATCAGCCCCAGCATTTT

v_call: TRBV4-3
clone_size: -
j_call: TRBJ2-7
d_call: -
cdr3_aa: CASSRDPGHSYEQYF
cdr3_nt: TGCGCCAGCAGCCGAGATCCGGGACATTCCTACGAGCAGTACTTC

v_call: TRBV18
clone_size: few
j_call: TRBJ2-3
d_call: -
cdr3_aa: CASSIQNLDTQYF
cdr3_nt: TGTGCCAGCTCAATCCAGAACCTAGATACGCAGTATTTT

v_call: TRBV28
clone_size: -
j_call: TRBJ2-5
d_call: TRBD2
cdr3_aa: CASRQPTSGSETQYF
cdr3_nt: TGTGCCAGCAGGCAACCGACTAGCGGCTCGGAGACCCAGTACTTC

v_call: TRBV7-2
clone_size: -
j_call: TRBJ2-7
d_call: -
cdr3_aa: CASSLVGRLSSYEQYF
cdr3_nt: TGTGCCAGCAGCTTAGTGGGCAGGTTAAGCTCCTACGAGCAGTACTTC

v_call: TRBV7-9
clone_size: once
j_call: TRBJ2-1
d_call: TRBD2
cdr3_aa: CASSPRGTSGRGNEQFF
cdr3_nt: TGTGCCAGCAGTCCGCGGGGGACTAGCGGGAGGGGTAATGAGCAGTTCTTC

v_call: TRBV2
clone_size: -
j_call: TRBJ2-7
d_call: TRBD1
cdr3_aa: CASRRDRGAYEQYF
cdr3_nt: TGTGCCAGCAGGCGGGACAGGGGGGCCTACGAGCAGTACTTC

v_call: TRBV2
clone_size: -
j_call: TRBJ1-1
d_call: -
cdr3_aa: CATPGYMNTEAFF
cdr3_nt: TGTGCCACTCCCGGGTACATGAACACTGAAGCTTTCTTT

v_call: TRBV29-1
clone_size: -
j_call: TRBJ2-1
d_call: -
cdr3_aa: CSVASSNEQFF
cdr3_nt: TGCAGCGTTGCTAGTTCCAATGAGCAGTTCTTC

v_call: TRBV4-1
clone_size: -
j_call: TRBJ1-5
d_call: TRBD1
cdr3_aa: CASSPQPGQGNQPQHF
cdr3_nt: TGCGCCAGCAGCCCTCAACCTGGACAGGGCAATCAGCCCCAGCATTTT

v_call: TRBV3-1/TRBV3-2
clone_size: once
j_call: TRBJ2-7
d_call: TRBD2
cdr3_aa: CASSQDAAPGGDPYEQYF
cdr3_nt: TGTGCCAGCAGCCAAGATGCGGCGCCGGGGGGGGATCCCTACGAGCAGTACTTC

v_call: TRBV5-1
clone_size: few
j_call: TRBJ2-7
d_call: -
cdr3_aa: CASSLKGHAYEQYF
cdr3_nt: TGCGCCAGCAGCTTGAAGGGGCATGCCTACGAGCAGTACTTC

v_call: TRBV19
clone_size: -
j_call: TRBJ1-5
d_call: -
cdr3_aa: CASRRGYGNQPQHF
cdr3_nt: TGTGCCAGTAGACGGGGGTACGGCAATCAGCCCCAGCATTTT

v_call: TRBV12-3/TRBV12-4
clone_size: -
j_call: TRBJ2-7
d_call: -
cdr3_aa: CASSLVFGEQYF
cdr3_nt: TGTGCCAGCAGTTTAGTTTTCGGCGAGCAGTACTTC

v_call: TRBV18
clone_size: -
j_call: TRBJ2-3
d_call: -
cdr3_aa: CASSQRSSSTDTQYF
cdr3_nt: TGTGCCAGCTCACAGAGGTCCTCTAGCACAGATACGCAGTATTTT

v_call: TRBV2
clone_size: -
j_call: TRBJ1-1
d_call: -
cdr3_aa: CASSEWANTEAFF
cdr3_nt: TGTGCCAGCAGTGAATGGGCGAACACTGAAGCTTTCTTT

v_call: TRBV7-2
clone_size: -
j_call: TRBJ2-5
d_call: -
cdr3_aa: CASSSGAPYQETQYF
cdr3_nt: TGTGCCAGCAGCTCAGGGGCTCCCTACCAAGAGACCCAGTACTTC

v_call: TRBV3-1/TRBV3-2
clone_size: -
j_call: TRBJ1-4
d_call: TRBD1
cdr3_aa: CASSHAGGLNEKLFF
cdr3_nt: TGTGCCAGCAGCCACGCAGGGGGGCTTAATGAAAAACTGTTTTTT

v_call: TRBV9
clone_size: once
j_call: TRBJ2-5
d_call: TRBD2
cdr3_aa: CASSPQGVVGGGQETQYF
cdr3_nt: TGTGCCAGCAGCCCCCAAGGCGTGGTTGGCGGGGGCCAAGAGACCCAGTACTTC

v_call: TRBV19
clone_size: -
j_call: TRBJ2-4
d_call: -
cdr3_aa: CASSPGIAKNIQYF
cdr3_nt: TGTGCCAGTAGTCCGGGAATAGCCAAAAACATTCAGTACTTC

v_call: TRBV4-1
clone_size: once
j_call: TRBJ1-5
d_call: -
cdr3_aa: CASSTSILLNQPQHF
cdr3_nt: TGCGCCAGCAGCACCTCGATCCTACTCAATCAGCCCCAGCATTTT

v_call: TRBV6-5
clone_size: -
j_call: TRBJ1-2
d_call: -
cdr3_aa: CASLPGDNYGYTF
cdr3_nt: TGTGCCAGCCTCCCAGGGGATAACTATGGCTACACCTTC

v_call: TRBV20-1
clone_size: -
j_call: TRBJ2-7
d_call: -
cdr3_aa: CSASVLAAYEQYF
cdr3_nt: TGCAGTGCTAGTGTTTTAGCGGCCTACGAGCAGTACTTC

v_call: TRBV25-1
clone_size: -
j_call: TRBJ1-2
d_call: -
cdr3_aa: CASSEYLQNYGYTF
cdr3_nt: TGTGCCAGCAGTGAATATTTGCAGAACTATGGCTACACCTTC

v_call: TRBV29-1
clone_size: -
j_call: TRBJ1-5
d_call: TRBD1
cdr3_aa: CSAETGSNQPQHF
cdr3_nt: TGCAGCGCAGAGACAGGGAGCAATCAGCCCCAGCATTTT

v_call: TRBV14
clone_size: -
j_call: TRBJ2-1
d_call: TRBD2
cdr3_aa: CASSPAGGPYNEQFF
cdr3_nt: TGTGCCAGCAGCCCAGCGGGAGGGCCCTACAATGAGCAGTTCTTC

v_call: TRBV18
clone_size: -
j_call: TRBJ2-1
d_call: TRBD1
cdr3_aa: CASSPQGTGNYNEQFF
cdr3_nt: TGTGCCAGCTCACCACAAGGGACAGGGAATTACAATGAGCAGTTCTTC

v_call: TRBV19
clone_size: once
j_call: TRBJ1-1
d_call: -
cdr3_aa: CASNGRQNQEAFF
cdr3_nt: TGTGCCAGTAATGGGAGGCAAAATCAAGAAGCTTTCTTT

v_call: TRBV9
clone_size: -
j_call: TRBJ1-6
d_call: -
cdr3_aa: CASSVAGGDSPLHF
cdr3_nt: TGTGCCAGCAGCGTAGCGGGGGGGGATTCACCCCTCCACTTT

v_call: TRBV6-5
clone_size: -
j_call: TRBJ2-3
d_call: TRBD1
cdr3_aa: CASSPTGSDTQYF
cdr3_nt: TGTGCCAGCAGCCCGACAGGGTCAGATACGCAGTATTTT

v_call: TRBV25-1
clone_size: -
j_call: TRBJ2-5
d_call: TRBD1
cdr3_aa: CASSEGEKGQGAWETQYF
cdr3_nt: TGTGCCAGCAGTGAAGGGGAAAAAGGACAGGGGGCTTGGGAGACCCAGTACTTC

v_call: TRBV14
clone_size: -
j_call: TRBJ2-7
d_call: -
cdr3_aa: CASSQIRGAAQYF
cdr3_nt: TGTGCCAGCAGCCAGATCAGGGGGGCTGCGCAGTACTTC

v_call: TRBV14
clone_size: -
j_call: TRBJ2-2
d_call: TRBD1
cdr3_aa: CASSQEGRGRTGELFF
cdr3_nt: TGTGCCAGCAGCCAAGAAGGAAGGGGGCGCACCGGGGAGCTGTTTTTT